The T cell receptor (beta chain) described here comes from a study of blood T cell repertoires in COVID-19. Using immunoSEQ multiplex PCR, the repertoire was profiled, and TCRdb retains in-frame clones only, with some absent. The sample includes about 330,000 clones, over 80% of them seen just once. V gave up 5 bases and J gave up 4 bases, with 14 bases separating them. Germline loops: CDR1 SGHAT, CDR2 FQNNGV. The CDR3 length is 14 residues. Sequenced: PBMCs or T cells enriched from blood (not recorded which). This clonotype was obtained from a man between 25 and 39 years old who had recovered from COVID-19. The J gene is TRBJ1-2, the V gene TRBV11-2; D is perhaps TRBD1 (6 bases). The CDR3 reads CASSAGAGSYGYTF. CDR3 in DNA: TGTGCCAGCAGCGCGGGGGCAGGGAGCTATGGCTACACCTTC.